Included here is one T cell receptor (beta chain) sequence, with context. Its antigen is not identified. This record comes from a study of T cell responses to AZD1222 COVID-19 vaccine. General study points: Spike-specific TCR depth and breadth grew after two AZD1222 doses.

This CDR3 comprises 21 residues. Germline V CDR1 and CDR2: SGHTA, FQGTGA. V lost 8 bases to trimming and J lost 0 bases; unmatched junction nucleotides: 26. The repertoire was sequenced with immunoSEQ multiplex PCR; TCRdb's copy has only in-frame clones and lacks some. The table has approximately 180,000 clones, around nine tenths seen once. The TCR originated in an adult in good health. The material was peripheral blood, obtained on day 0 of AZD1222 vaccination. The chain uses TRBV7-3 and TRBJ2-7, with 9 bases identical to TRBD2. The CDR3 protein is CASPLTAAYPAEREVSYEQYF. CDR3 nucleotide sequence: TGTGCCAGCCCCTTAACCGCAGCTTATCCTGCCGAGCGGGAGGTCTCCTACGAGCAGTACTTC.